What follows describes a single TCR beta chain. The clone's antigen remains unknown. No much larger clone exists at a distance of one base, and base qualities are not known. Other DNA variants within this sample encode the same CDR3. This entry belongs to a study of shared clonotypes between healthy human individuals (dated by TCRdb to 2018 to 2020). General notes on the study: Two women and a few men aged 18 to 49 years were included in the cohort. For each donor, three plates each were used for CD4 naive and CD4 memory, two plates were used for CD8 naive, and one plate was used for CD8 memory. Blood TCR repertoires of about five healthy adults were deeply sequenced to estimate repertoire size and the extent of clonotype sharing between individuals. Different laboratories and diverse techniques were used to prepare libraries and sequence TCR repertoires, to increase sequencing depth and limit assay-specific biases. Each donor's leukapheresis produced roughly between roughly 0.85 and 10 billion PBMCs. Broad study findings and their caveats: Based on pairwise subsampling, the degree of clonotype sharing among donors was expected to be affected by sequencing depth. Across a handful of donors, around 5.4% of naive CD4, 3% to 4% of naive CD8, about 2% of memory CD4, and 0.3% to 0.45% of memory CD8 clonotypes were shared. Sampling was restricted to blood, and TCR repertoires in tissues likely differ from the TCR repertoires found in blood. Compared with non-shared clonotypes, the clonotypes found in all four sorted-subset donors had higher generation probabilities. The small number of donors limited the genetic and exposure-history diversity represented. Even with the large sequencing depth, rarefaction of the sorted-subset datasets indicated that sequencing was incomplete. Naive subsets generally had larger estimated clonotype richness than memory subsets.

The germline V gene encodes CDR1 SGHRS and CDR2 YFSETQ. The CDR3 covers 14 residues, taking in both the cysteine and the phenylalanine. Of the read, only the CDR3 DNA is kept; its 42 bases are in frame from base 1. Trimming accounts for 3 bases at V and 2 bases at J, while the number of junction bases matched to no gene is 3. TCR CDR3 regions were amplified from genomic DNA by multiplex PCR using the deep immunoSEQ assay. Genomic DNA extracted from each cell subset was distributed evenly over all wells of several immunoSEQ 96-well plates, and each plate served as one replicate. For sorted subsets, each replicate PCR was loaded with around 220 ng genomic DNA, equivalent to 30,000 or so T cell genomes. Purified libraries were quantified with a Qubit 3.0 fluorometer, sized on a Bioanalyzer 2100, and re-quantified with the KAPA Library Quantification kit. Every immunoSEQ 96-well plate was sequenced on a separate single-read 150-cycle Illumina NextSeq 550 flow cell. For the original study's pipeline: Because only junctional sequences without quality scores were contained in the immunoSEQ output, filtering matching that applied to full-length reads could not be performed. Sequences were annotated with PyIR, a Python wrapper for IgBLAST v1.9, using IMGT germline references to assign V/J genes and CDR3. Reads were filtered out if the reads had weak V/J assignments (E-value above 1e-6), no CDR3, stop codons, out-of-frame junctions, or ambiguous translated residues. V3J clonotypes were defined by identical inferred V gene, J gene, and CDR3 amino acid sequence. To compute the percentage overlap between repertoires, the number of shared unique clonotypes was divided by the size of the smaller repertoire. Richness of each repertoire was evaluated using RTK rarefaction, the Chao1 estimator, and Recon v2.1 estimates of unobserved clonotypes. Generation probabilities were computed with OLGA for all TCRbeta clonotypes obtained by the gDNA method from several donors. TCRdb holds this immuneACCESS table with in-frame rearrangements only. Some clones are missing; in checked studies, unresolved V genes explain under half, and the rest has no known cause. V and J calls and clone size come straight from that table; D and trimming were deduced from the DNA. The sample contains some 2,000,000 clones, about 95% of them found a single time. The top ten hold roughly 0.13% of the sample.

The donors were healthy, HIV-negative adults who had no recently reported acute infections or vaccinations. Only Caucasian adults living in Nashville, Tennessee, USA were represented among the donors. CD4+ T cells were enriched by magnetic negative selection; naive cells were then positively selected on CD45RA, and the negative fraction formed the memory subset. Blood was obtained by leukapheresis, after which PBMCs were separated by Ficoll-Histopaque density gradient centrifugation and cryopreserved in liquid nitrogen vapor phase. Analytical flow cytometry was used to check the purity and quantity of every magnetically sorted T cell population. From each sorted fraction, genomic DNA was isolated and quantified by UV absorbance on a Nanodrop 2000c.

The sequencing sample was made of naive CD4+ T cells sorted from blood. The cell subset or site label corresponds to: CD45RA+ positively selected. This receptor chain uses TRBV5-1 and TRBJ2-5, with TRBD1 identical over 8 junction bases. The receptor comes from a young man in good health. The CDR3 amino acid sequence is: CASSSRTGQETQYF. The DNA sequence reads TGCGCCAGCAGCTCAAGGACAGGGCAAGAGACCCAGTACTTC.